This TCR beta chain stems from a study of regulatory T cells in long-lasting Graves disease. This CDR3 has 14 residues. V was pared by 4 bases and J by 3 bases, with 10 bases between. Germline V gene data show CDR1 as ENHRY and CDR2 as SYGVKD. Time point denoted: persistent/refractory GD, antithyroid drugs over 5 years with positive TRAb. RNA extracted from PBMCs served as the sequencing template. Library construction for TCR beta used iRepertoire HTBI primers and Arm-PCR of CDR3 regions. A single record per CDR3 protein comes from TCRdb applying MiXCR to the multiplex PCR reads. The table lists 400,000 or so distinct CDR3 sequences, less than 25% of them singletons, with around 20% in the top ten.

This TCR derives from a female donor with Graves disease. The material was peripheral blood mononuclear cells (PBMCs), obtained when the disease was refractory, from a patient treated with antithyroid drugs. The V and J genes are TRBV10-3 and TRBJ2-4; either TRBD1 or TRBD2 may fit D (5 bases each). This chain's CDR3 is CAISAGTDKNIQYF. CDR3 DNA: TGTGCCATCAGTGCCGGGACGGACAAAAACATTCAGTACTTC.